One and the same sample provided the 25 T cell receptor beta chains below, sequenced in a study of Graves' ophthalmopathy and Graves' hyperthyroidism. Amplified material comprised TCR beta CDR3 regions derived from RNA transcripts. RT-PCR was first run with HTBI primers, then multiplex PCR in a second round. TCRdb re-called the multiplex PCR reads with MiXCR, one entry per CDR3 protein. This table has more than 300,000 distinct CDR3 sequences, about a sixth appearing once. Sequencing input: peripheral blood. Receptors were obtained from an adult woman with stable Graves' hyperthyroidism.

This clonotype was seen many times. This chain links TRBV6-5 with TRBJ1-5, with unresolved D. V dropped 6 bases and J dropped 3 bases, with 21 bases sitting between them. Per germline, CDR1 MNHEY and CDR2 SVGAGI. The CDR3 extends over 17 amino acids. The CDR3: CASSPARTGVYNQPQHF. The CDR3 DNA reads as TGTGCCAGCAGCCCGGCCCGGACCGGGGTCTACAATCAGCCCCAGCATTTT.

This clonotype was seen a few times. CDR3 nucleotides: TGTGCCAGCAGGGGTTCCTTCCGGACCCCCTCTAACTATGGCTACACCTTC. Translating gives CASRGSFRTPSNYGYTF. The rearrangement joins TRBV28 to TRBJ1-2; D remains ambiguous. With 6 bases removed from V and 0 bases from J, the gap between germline ends came to 20 bases. The CDR3 contains 17 residues. Germline assignment: CDR1 MDHEN and CDR2 SYDVKM.

This clonotype was seen many times. This sequence joins TRBV6-5 and TRBJ2-7; 9 bases agree with TRBD1. This CDR3 region has 16 residues. Germline V gene data show CDR1 as MNHEY and CDR2 as SVGAGI. V shed 4 bases and J 3 bases; nucleotides not matched to a gene: 10. The CDR3 DNA sequence: TGTGCCAGCAGTTCCCGTTCCGGGACAGGGATCTACGAGCAGTACTTC. Translated, it gives CASSSRSGTGIYEQYF.

V usage is TRBV12-3 or TRBV12-4 and J usage is TRBJ1-2; TRBD1 agrees at 11 bases. The CDR3 has 17 amino acids. The J segment lost 2 bases and the V segment lost 7 bases, leaving 12 bases of the junction unmatched. The CDR3 is CASNHLFGTGGNYGYTF. CDR3 in DNA: TGTGCCAGCAACCATTTGTTCGGGACAGGGGGGAACTATGGCTACACCTTC.

To note about this clonotype: One end of the junction fails to match germline, which may point to a read error. The V and J genes are TRBV12-3 or TRBV12-4 and TRBJ1-2; 10 nucleotides agree with TRBD1. The CDR3 covers 15 residues. DNA of the CDR3: TGTGCCACCAGTGACTCCGGGACAGGGGCCTATGGCTACACCTTC. It is translated as CATSDSGTGAYGYTF.

This clonotype has a count of ten or more. The chain links TRBV28 to TRBJ2-7; 7 positions match TRBD2. The V gene end was trimmed by 2 bases and the J gene end by 5 bases; junction bases not matched to a gene: 6. This CDR3 is 14 amino acids long. The germline V gene has CDR1 MDHEN and CDR2 SYDVKM. The CDR3 here is CASSLGGLADEQYF. CDR3 DNA: TGTGCCAGCAGTTTAGGCGGGCTAGCGGACGAGCAGTACTTC.

At least ten counts were recorded for this clonotype. The chain is built from TRBV19 and TRBJ2-7; D is possibly TRBD1 (5 bases). CDR3 size: 14 residues. Trimming stripped 3 bases from V and 6 bases from J, with 15 bases between. Germline V gene data show CDR1 as LNHDA and CDR2 as SQIVND (reference sequence). The CDR3 reads CASSMGPTPAEQYF. Here the CDR3 DNA reads TGTGCCAGTAGTATGGGGCCAACTCCTGCCGAGCAGTACTTC.

This clonotype was seen ten or more times. The gene calls are TRBV28 and TRBJ2-4; 11 nucleotides agree with TRBD1. This CDR3 is 18 amino acids long. The germline V gene encodes CDR1 MDHEN and CDR2 SYDVKM. The V segment lost 6 bases and the J segment 4 bases; nucleotides outside the gene matches: 14. CDR3 coding DNA: TGTGCCAGCAGCAACCCAGAGAAGGACAGGGGGCCTAAAAACATTCAGTACTTC. It yields the protein CASSNPEKDRGPKNIQYF.

This clonotype was observed at least ten times. The chain joins TRBV27 to TRBJ2-5; D is undetermined. CDR1 MNHEY and CDR2 SMNVEV come from the germline V gene (reference sequence). Trimming took 5 bases from V and 2 from J, leaving 12 bases between them. The length of the CDR3 is 14 residues. For the CDR3, the DNA is TGTGCCAGCAGTCTAAAAGGACCTCAAGAGACCCAGTACTTC. This encodes CASSLKGPQETQYF.

This clonotype appeared a few times. The V and J genes are TRBV3-1 and TRBJ1-1; the D is unclear. Trimming pared 2 bases from V and 7 bases from J, leaving 20 bases between. This CDR3 has 16 residues. Germline V CDR1 and CDR2: LGHDT, YNNKEL (reference sequence). DNA of the CDR3: TGTGCCAGCAGCCAACAACTCGGTAGAGGGAGGGATGAAGCTTTCTTT. Residues: CASSQQLGRGRDEAFF.

This clonotype was picked up many times. V and J are TRBV2 and TRBJ1-2; D may be TRBD1 (6 bases). Per the germline V gene, CDR1 is SNHLY and CDR2 is FYNNEI. V lost 7 bases and J 0 bases, leaving 15 bases between the germline ends. CDR3 length: 15 residues. The CDR3 here is CASTQDSLANYGYTF. DNA of the CDR3: TGTGCCAGCACCCAGGACAGCTTAGCTAACTATGGCTACACCTTC.

This chain joins TRBV12-3 or TRBV12-4 and TRBJ1-1; the D gene is possibly TRBD1 (5 bases). The CDR3 is made up of 13 amino acids. V was shortened by 5 bases and J by 6 bases, with 13 bases between the two germline ends. The DNA of the CDR3 is TGTGCCAGCAGTCCAGGGTTCCCTCCTGAAGCTTTCTTT. It encodes CASSPGFPPEAFF.

This clonotype was counted many times. A read error may account for a junction end that differs from germline. This chain links TRBV6-4 with TRBJ2-7, with a possible D match to TRBD1 (6 bases). Germline V gene sequence: CDR1 MRHNA, CDR2 SNTAGT. The CDR3 totals 17 residues. DNA of the CDR3: TGTGCCAGCAGGGACAGAAGATTACACCCCCCCTCCTCCGAGCAGTACTTC. Translating it yields CASRDRRLHPPSSEQYF.

This clonotype has ten or more counts. The chain is built from TRBV27 and TRBJ2-7; 16 nucleotides line up with TRBD2. V trimming: 6 bases; J trimming: 7 bases; junction bases outside the gene matches: 12. The germline CDR1 and CDR2 sequences are MNHEY and SMNVEV (reference sequence). The CDR3 sequence is 17 residues long. The CDR3 loop reads CASSSGLAGGRLGEQYF. In nucleotides, the CDR3 is TGTGCCAGCAGCTCGGGACTAGCGGGAGGGCGATTGGGGGAGCAGTACTTC.

This clonotype has at least ten counts. J is TRBJ2-5 and V is TRBV7-2; 7 nucleotides match TRBD1. With V trimmed by 4 bases and J by 3 bases, 5 bases remained unmatched. The CDR3 is 14 amino acids. CDR1 and CDR2 (germline): SGHTA, FQGNSA. The CDR3, as DNA: TGTGCCAGCAGCTCACGAACAGGGGAAGAGACCCAGTACTTC. It is translated as CASSSRTGEETQYF.

This clonotype was observed at least ten times. The chain recombines TRBV20-1 with TRBJ2-7, with D possibly being TRBD2 (6 bases). The CDR3 is 14 residues long. The germline gives CDR1 DFQATT, CDR2 SNEGSKA (reference sequence). Between the trimmed V and J ends, which lost 0 bases and 7 bases, there was a span of 16 bases. For the CDR3, the DNA is TGCAGTGCTAGAGATCTCACGGAGGGTGGGGAGCAGTACTTC. It translates to CSARDLTEGGEQYF.

This clonotype occurred many times. This chain connects TRBV3-1 to TRBJ2-7; D remains unclear. The V end lost 1 base, the J end lost 1 base, and 14 bases lay between the germline ends. Germline values: CDR1 LGHDT, CDR2 YNNKEL (reference sequence). This CDR3 region has 16 residues. In DNA form, the CDR3 reads TGTGCCAGCAGCCAAGGGTTTGCAAAGAAGTCCTACGAGCAGTACTTC. Its translation: CASSQGFAKKSYEQYF.

The chain couples TRBV10-3 to TRBJ2-5; the match to TRBD2 covers 14 bases. Germline V gene lookup returns CDR1 ENHRY and CDR2 SYGVKD. V lost 8 bases and J lost 4; bases outside the gene matches: 6. The CDR3 has 15 residues. This CDR3 reads CAIGLAGGGRETQYF. In DNA, the CDR3 is TGTGCCATCGGACTAGCGGGGGGCGGGAGAGAGACCCAGTACTTC.

At least ten counts were recorded for this clonotype. The V call is TRBV6-2 or TRBV6-3, the J call TRBJ2-5; no reliable D call. Looked up from germline, CDR1 is MNHEY and CDR2 is SVGEGT. The CDR3 is made up of 16 amino acids. The ends were cut back, 1 base at V and 3 bases at J, with 15 bases in the middle. The CDR3 coding sequence is TGTGCCAGCAGTTACTTGATAACGGGCCCAGAAGAGACCCAGTACTTC. Translated, it gives CASSYLITGPEETQYF.

The sample holds many counts of this clonotype. This sequence joins TRBV24-1 and TRBJ2-5, with D tentatively TRBD1 or TRBD2 (6 bases each). V was pared by 2 bases and J by 4 bases, with 10 bases between. CDR1 is KGHDR and CDR2 is SFDVKD in the germline V gene. The CDR3 is made up of 14 amino acids. The CDR3 sequence: CATSDSGAGETQYF. In DNA form, the CDR3 reads TGTGCCACCAGTGATTCGGGGGCAGGAGAGACCCAGTACTTC.

In this sample, this clonotype turned up many times. The chain employs TRBV4-1 and TRBJ1-5, with a possible D match to TRBD1 (6 bases). Germline loops: CDR1 MGHRA, CDR2 YSYEKL. The V and J ends lost 2 bases and 3 bases respectively, with 11 bases between them. This CDR3 region has 15 residues. CDR3 region: CASSQMTGTNQPQHF. The CDR3 DNA follows: TGCGCCAGCAGCCAAATGACAGGCACCAATCAGCCCCAGCATTTT.

This clonotype was recorded many times. The rearrangement uses TRBV6-9 and TRBJ2-7, with TRBD2 matching over 12 bases. After removal of 5 bases from V and 0 bases from J, the junction contained 11 bases not matched to a gene. The CDR3 covers 18 residues. Germline V CDR1 and CDR2: MNHGY, SVAAGI. The CDR3 loop reads CASSQGGLAGGSSYEQYF. The CDR3 DNA sequence: TGTGCCAGCAGTCAAGGGGGACTAGCGGGTGGGAGCTCCTACGAGCAGTACTTC.

This rearrangement joins TRBV11-2 to TRBJ2-2, with 11 bases fitting TRBD2. CDR1 SGHAT and CDR2 FQNNGV come from the germline V gene. The CDR3 is 18 residues long. V lost 2 bases to trimming and J lost 3 bases; unmatched junction nucleotides: 8. CDR3 bases: TGTGCCAGCAGCTTATTCGGGCTAGCGGGAGGATACACCGGGGAGCTGTTTTTT. Its translation: CASSLFGLAGGYTGELFF.

This clonotype was found many times. CDR3 in amino acids: CASSAKFSEAFF. CDR3 in DNA: TGTGCCAGCTCAGCTAAATTCTCGGAAGCTTTCTTT. The chain has TRBV18 and TRBJ1-1; D is undetermined. Germline assignment: CDR1 KGHSH and CDR2 LQKENI. CDR3 length: 12 residues. Trimming shortened V by 5 bases and J by 8 bases, and 12 bases separated the two germline ends.

This clonotype has ten or more counts. CDR3 bases: TGTGCCAGCACCCTCGGGCAGAACACTGAAGCTTTCTTT. This codes for CASTLGQNTEAFF. The chain joins TRBV6-2 or TRBV6-3 to TRBJ1-1; no clear D gene. Germline V gives CDR1 MNHEY, CDR2 SVGEGT. Trimming took 7 bases from V and 1 from J, leaving 10 bases between them. CDR3 length: 13 amino acids.